Below are 13 T cell receptor beta chains sequenced from a single sample in a study of shared clonotypes between healthy human individuals. Positive CCR7 selection of CD45RO-negative cells yielded the naive CD8 cells, and terminally differentiated effector memory CD45RA+ cells were excluded. Produced via immunoSEQ multiplex PCR; TCRdb's table is partial and in-frame only. The profile shows about 580,000 clones, roughly 98% of them singletons. Sequencing input: naive CD8+ T cells sorted from blood. Receptors were obtained from a man aged 25-45 years in good health.

The rearrangement links TRBV9 to TRBJ2-7, with TRBD2 matching over 10 bases. CDR3 length: 14 amino acids. After removal of 4 bases from V and 3 bases from J, the junction contained 4 bases not matched to a gene. The germline V gene encodes CDR1 SGDLS and CDR2 YYNGEE. The CDR3 sequence is CASSPTSGYYEQYF. The CDR3 nucleotides are TGTGCCAGCAGCCCGACTAGCGGGTACTACGAGCAGTACTTC.

The CDR3 region is CASSYKGLGGHEQFF. The CDR3 nucleotides are TGTGCCAGCAGTTACAAGGGACTAGGCGGACATGAGCAGTTCTTC. The chain links TRBV6-5 to TRBJ2-1; 8 nucleotides match TRBD2. The CDR3 sequence is 15 residues long. V shed 2 bases, J shed 8 bases, and the junction held 8 bases outside the gene matches. Germline CDR1 and CDR2: MNHEY and SVGAGI.

The V gene is TRBV6-6, the J gene TRBJ1-2; TRBD1 might be the D (5 bases). CDR3 length: 15 amino acids. Trimming took 9 bases from V and 4 from J, leaving 21 bases between them. Germline V gene sequence: CDR1 MNHNY, CDR2 SVGAGI (reference sequence). The CDR3 nucleotides read TGTGCCAGTACCGCCGTCCGCGACAGTCGCTATGGCTACACCTTC. It is translated as CASTAVRDSRYGYTF.

The chain employs TRBV4-3 and TRBJ2-3, with a tentative D call TRBD2 (7 bases). The CDR3 contains 17 residues. Per germline, CDR1 LGHNA and CDR2 YSLEER. V lost 4 bases, J lost 1 base, and 18 bases lay in between. Written as DNA, the CDR3 is TGCGCCAGCAGCCCCACCGCGGGGGCCGTAGGCACAGATACGCAGTATTTT. Amino acid sequence: CASSPTAGAVGTDTQYF.

This chain connects TRBV28 to TRBJ2-7, with TRBD2 identical over 9 bases. This CDR3 has 16 amino acids. The trim removed 5 bases at V and 5 bases at J, leaving 13 bases unmatched. Looked up from germline, CDR1 is MDHEN and CDR2 is SYDVKM. CDR3 DNA: TGTGCCAGCAGTCCCTTTAGCGGGAGAAACCCCCACGAGCAGTACTTC. It is translated as CASSPFSGRNPHEQYF.

Notes on this clone: In the same sample, other DNA sequences code for this CDR3. This rearrangement joins TRBV11-2 to TRBJ2-7; 8 positions agree with TRBD2. The CDR3 totals 13 residues. V lost 2 bases to trimming and J lost 4 bases; unmatched junction nucleotides: 1. The germline V gene encodes CDR1 SGHAT and CDR2 FQNNGV. In DNA form, the CDR3 reads TGTGCCAGCAGCTTAAGCGGGAGTTACGAGCAGTACTTC. This sequence encodes CASSLSGSYEQYF.

This clone was detected only once. The V gene is TRBV7-2, the J gene TRBJ1-2; D may be TRBD1 (5 bases). The germline CDR1 and CDR2 sequences are SGHTA and FQGNSA. This CDR3 has 16 residues. V gave up 2 bases and J gave up 3 bases, with 16 bases separating them. The CDR3 DNA follows: TGTGCCAGCAGCTTATTGGGGGGTAGATCTGACTATGGCTACACCTTC. Translation: CASSLLGGRSDYGYTF.

This chain connects TRBV7-9 to TRBJ2-1; the D call may be TRBD1 or TRBD2 (5 bases each). Trimming cost V 5 bases and J 2 bases, with 7 bases left between them. The CDR3 consists of 13 residues. CDR1 SEHNR and CDR2 FQNEAQ come from the germline V gene (reference sequence). CDR3 loop: CASSGDPYNEQFF. The DNA for the CDR3 is TGTGCCAGCAGCGGGGACCCCTACAATGAGCAGTTCTTC.

The J gene is TRBJ1-1, the V gene TRBV7-9; D is unresolved. This CDR3 is 13 amino acids long. The V end lost 1 base, the J end lost 1 base, and 4 bases lay between the germline ends. The germline V gene has CDR1 SEHNR and CDR2 FQNEAQ (reference sequence). In DNA form, the CDR3 reads TGTGCCAGCAGCTTAGGGCAGAACACTGAAGCTTTCTTT. It specifies CASSLGQNTEAFF. The whole variable domain, filled in from reference TRBV7-9 and TRBJ1-1, reads DTGVSQNPRHKITKRGQNVTFRCDPISEHNRLYWYRQTLGQGPEFLTYFQNEAQLEKSRLLSDRFSAERPKGSFSTLEIQRTEQGDSAMYLCASSLGQNTEAFFGQGTRLTVV.

The J gene is TRBJ1-3, the V gene TRBV19, with D unresolved. CDR1 and CDR2 from the germline V gene are LNHDA and SQIVND (reference sequence). V was clipped by 6 bases and J by 4 bases, with 10 bases between them. CDR3 size: 13 residues. The CDR3 DNA reads as TGTGCCAGTAGCTTTGACGTCGGAAACACCATATATTTT. It specifies CASSFDVGNTIYF. The full variable domain, its missing parts supplied by reference TRBV19 and TRBJ1-3, is DGGITQSPKYLFRKEGQNVTLSCEQNLNHDAMYWYRQDPGQGLRLIYYSQIVNDFQKGDIAEGYSVSREKKESFPLTVTSAQKNPTAFYLCASSFDVGNTIYFGEGSWLTVV.

This chain links TRBV7-2 with TRBJ2-1; 7 positions match TRBD2. Trimming removed 2 bases from V and 6 bases from J; junction bases left unmatched: 13. The germline gives CDR1 SGHTA, CDR2 FQGNSA. This CDR3 has 17 amino acids. This CDR3 reads CASSLYPPREMRNEQFF. As DNA, the CDR3 is TGTGCCAGCAGCTTATACCCGCCGCGGGAGATGCGCAATGAGCAGTTCTTC.

The gene calls are TRBV5-8 and TRBJ2-5, with a possible D match to TRBD1 (5 bases). CDR3 length: 14 amino acids. The germline V gene has CDR1 SGHTS and CDR2 YDEGEE. Trimming stripped 4 bases from V and 4 bases from J, with 14 bases between. CDR3 region: CASSIGHRRETQYF. The CDR3 coding sequence is TGTGCCAGCAGCATAGGACACCGGAGAGAGACCCAGTACTTC.

The sample holds one count of this clone. The CDR3 is CASSDGQTNEQFF. CDR3 sequence (DNA): TGTGCCAGCAGTGACGGACAGACCAATGAGCAGTTCTTC. The J gene is TRBJ2-1, the V gene TRBV5-8; D might be TRBD1 (6 bases). V gave up 5 bases and J gave up 6 bases, with 12 bases separating them. The germline V gene has CDR1 SGHTS and CDR2 YDEGEE. This CDR3 region has 13 residues.